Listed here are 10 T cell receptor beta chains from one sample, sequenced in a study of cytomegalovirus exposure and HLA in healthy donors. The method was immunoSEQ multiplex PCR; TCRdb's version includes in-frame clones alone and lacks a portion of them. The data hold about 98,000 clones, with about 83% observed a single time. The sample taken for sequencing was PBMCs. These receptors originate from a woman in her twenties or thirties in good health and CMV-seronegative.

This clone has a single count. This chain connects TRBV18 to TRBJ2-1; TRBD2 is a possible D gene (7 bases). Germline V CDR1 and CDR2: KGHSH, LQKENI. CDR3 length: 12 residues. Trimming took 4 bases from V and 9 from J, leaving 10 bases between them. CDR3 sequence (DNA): TGTGCCAGCTCACACAGGGAGGGTGAGCAGTTCTTC. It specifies CASSHREGEQFF. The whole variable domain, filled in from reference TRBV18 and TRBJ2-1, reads NAGVMQNPRHLVRRRGQEARLRCSPMKGHSHVYWYRQLPEEGLKFMVYLQKENIIDESGMPKERFSAEFPKEGPSILRIQQVVRGDSAAYFCASSHREGEQFFGPGTRLTVL.

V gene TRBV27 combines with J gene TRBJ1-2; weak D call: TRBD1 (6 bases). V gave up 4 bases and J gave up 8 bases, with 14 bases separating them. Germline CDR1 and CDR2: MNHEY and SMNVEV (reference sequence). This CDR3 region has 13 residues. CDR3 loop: CASSSQGFGGYTF. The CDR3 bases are TGTGCCAGCAGTTCCCAGGGGTTCGGGGGCTACACCTTC.

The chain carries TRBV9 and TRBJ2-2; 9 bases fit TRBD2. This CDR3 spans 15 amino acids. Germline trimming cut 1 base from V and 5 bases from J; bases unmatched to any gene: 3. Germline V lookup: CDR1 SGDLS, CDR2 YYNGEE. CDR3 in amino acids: CASSVNSGGTGELFF. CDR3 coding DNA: TGTGCCAGCAGCGTAAATAGCGGGGGTACCGGGGAGCTGTTTTTT.

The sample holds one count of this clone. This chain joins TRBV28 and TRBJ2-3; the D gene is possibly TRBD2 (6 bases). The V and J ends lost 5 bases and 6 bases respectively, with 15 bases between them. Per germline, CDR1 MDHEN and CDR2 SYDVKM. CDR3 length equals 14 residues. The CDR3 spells CASSGYGRRDTQYF. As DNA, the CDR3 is TGTGCCAGCAGTGGGTACGGGAGAAGGGATACGCAGTATTTT.

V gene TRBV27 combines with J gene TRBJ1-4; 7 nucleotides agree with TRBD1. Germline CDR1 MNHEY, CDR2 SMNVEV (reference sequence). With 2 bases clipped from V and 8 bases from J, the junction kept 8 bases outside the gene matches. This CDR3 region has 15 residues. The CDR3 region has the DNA TGTGCCAGCAGTTTAACAGGGACAGACCACGAAAAACTGTTTTTT. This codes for CASSLTGTDHEKLFF.

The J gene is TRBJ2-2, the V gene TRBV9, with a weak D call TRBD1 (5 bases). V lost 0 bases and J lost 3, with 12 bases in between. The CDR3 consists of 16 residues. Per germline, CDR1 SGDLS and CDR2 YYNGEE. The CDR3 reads CASSVGQGKDTGELFF. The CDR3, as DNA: TGTGCCAGCAGCGTAGGGCAGGGAAAGGACACCGGGGAGCTGTTTTTT.

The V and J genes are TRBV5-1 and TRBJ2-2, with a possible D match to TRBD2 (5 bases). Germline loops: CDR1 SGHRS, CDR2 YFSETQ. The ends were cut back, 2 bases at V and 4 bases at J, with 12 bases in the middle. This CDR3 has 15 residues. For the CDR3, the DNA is TGCGCCAGCAGCTTCAGAGGGAGAAGCACCGGGGAGCTGTTTTTT. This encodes CASSFRGRSTGELFF.

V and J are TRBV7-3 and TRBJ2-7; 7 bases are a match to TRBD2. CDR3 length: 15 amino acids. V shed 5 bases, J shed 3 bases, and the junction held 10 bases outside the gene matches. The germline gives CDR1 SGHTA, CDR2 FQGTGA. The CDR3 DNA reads TGTGCCAGCAGCCCCGCAGGAGCGGGGATCTACGAGCAGTACTTC. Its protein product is CASSPAGAGIYEQYF.

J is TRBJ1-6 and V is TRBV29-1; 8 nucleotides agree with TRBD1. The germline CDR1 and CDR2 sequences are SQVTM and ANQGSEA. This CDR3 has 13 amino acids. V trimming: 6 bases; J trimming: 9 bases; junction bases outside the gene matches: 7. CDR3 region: CSVADRVGSPLHF. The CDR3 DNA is TGCAGCGTCGCGGACAGGGTGGGTTCACCCCTCCACTTT.

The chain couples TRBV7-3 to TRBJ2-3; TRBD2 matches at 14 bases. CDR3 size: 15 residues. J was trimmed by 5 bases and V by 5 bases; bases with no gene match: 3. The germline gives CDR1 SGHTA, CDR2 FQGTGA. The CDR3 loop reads CASSRGLAGGDTQYF. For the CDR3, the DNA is TGTGCCAGCAGCCGAGGACTAGCGGGAGGAGATACGCAGTATTTT.